The present TCR beta chain was sequenced within a study of blood T cell repertoires in COVID-19. This table comes from immunoSEQ multiplex PCR, and its TCRdb copy is limited to in-frame clones, with some not included. The sample includes 200,000 or so clones, approximately 85% of them seen just once. As regards this clone: The sample holds other DNA sequences that translate to the same CDR3.

This CDR3 has 13 amino acids. Germline CDR1 KGHSH, CDR2 LQKENI. The V and J ends lost 2 bases and 2 bases respectively, with 6 bases between them. The chain carries TRBV18 and TRBJ1-2; a possible D gene is TRBD1 (6 bases). The source of this sequence is a man aged 55 to 70 with acute or convalescent COVID-19. The sequenced sample consisted of peripheral blood. CDR3 nucleotide sequence: TGTGCCAGCTCACCAGGACAGAACTATGGCTACACCTTC. Translation: CASSPGQNYGYTF. The variable domain in full, with the rest retrieved from reference TRBV18 and TRBJ1-2, is NAGVMQNPRHLVRRRGQEARLRCSPMKGHSHVYWYRQLPEEGLKFMVYLQKENIIDESGMPKERFSAEFPKEGPSILRIQQVVRGDSAAYFCASSPGQNYGYTFGSGTRLTVV.